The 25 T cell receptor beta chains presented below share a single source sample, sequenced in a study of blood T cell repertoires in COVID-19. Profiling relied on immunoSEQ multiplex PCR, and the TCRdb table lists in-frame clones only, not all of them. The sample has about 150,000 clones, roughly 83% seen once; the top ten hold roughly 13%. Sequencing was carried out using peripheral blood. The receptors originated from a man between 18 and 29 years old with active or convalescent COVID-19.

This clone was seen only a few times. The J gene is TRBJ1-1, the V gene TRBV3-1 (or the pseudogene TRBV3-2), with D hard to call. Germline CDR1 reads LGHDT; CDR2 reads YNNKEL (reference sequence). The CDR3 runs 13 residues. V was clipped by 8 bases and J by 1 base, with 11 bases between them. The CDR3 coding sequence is TGTGCCAGCGGGTACAGATCGAACACTGAAGCTTTCTTT. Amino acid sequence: CASGYRSNTEAFF.

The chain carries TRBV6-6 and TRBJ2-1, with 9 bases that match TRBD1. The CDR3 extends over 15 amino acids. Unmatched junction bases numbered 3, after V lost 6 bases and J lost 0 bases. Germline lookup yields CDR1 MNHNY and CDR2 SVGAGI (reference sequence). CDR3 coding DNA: TGTGCCAGCAGAAGACAGGGGGACTCCTACAATGAGCAGTTCTTC. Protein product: CASRRQGDSYNEQFF.

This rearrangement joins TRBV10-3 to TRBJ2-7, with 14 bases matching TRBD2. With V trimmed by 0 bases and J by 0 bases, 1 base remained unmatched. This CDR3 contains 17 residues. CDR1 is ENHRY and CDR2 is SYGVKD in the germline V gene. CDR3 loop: CAISESGLAGGSYEQYF. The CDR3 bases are TGTGCCATCAGTGAGTCTGGACTAGCGGGGGGCTCCTACGAGCAGTACTTC.

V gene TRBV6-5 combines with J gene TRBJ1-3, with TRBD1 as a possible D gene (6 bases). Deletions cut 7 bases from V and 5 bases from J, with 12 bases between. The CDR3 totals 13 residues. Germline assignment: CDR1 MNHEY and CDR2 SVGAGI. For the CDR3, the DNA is TGTGCCAGCACCGCACAGGGTCGAAACACCATATATTTT. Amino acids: CASTAQGRNTIYF.

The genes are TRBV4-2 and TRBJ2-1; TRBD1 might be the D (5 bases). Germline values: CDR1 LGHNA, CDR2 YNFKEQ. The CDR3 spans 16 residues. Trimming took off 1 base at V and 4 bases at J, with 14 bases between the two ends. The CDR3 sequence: CASSQVAGMGYNEQFF. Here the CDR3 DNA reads TGTGCCAGCAGCCAAGTGGCAGGGATGGGATACAATGAGCAGTTCTTC.

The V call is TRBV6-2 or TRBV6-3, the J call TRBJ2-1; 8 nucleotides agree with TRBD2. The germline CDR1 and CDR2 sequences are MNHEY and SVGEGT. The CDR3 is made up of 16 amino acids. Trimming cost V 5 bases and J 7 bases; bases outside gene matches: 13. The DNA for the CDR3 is TGTGCCAGCAGTGGGGTCATAGCGGGATGGCGTAATGAGCAGTTCTTC. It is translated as CASSGVIAGWRNEQFF.

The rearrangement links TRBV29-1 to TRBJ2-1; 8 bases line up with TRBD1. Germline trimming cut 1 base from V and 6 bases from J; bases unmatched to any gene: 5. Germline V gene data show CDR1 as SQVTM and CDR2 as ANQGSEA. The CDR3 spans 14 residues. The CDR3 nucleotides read TGCAGCGTTGAAGTACAGGGGGGTAGCAATGAGCAGTTCTTC. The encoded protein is CSVEVQGGSNEQFF.

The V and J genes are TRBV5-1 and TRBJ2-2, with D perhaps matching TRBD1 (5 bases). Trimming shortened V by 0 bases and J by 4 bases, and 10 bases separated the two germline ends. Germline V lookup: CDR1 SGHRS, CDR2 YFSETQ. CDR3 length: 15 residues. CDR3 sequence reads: CASSLGTYSTGELFF. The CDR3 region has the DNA TGCGCCAGCAGCTTGGGGACATATTCCACCGGGGAGCTGTTTTTT.

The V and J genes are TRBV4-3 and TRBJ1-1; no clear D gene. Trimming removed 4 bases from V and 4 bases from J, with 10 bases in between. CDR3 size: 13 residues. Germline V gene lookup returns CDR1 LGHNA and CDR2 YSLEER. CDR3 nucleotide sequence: TGCGCCAGCAGCCCTCGGGCGGGCACTGAAGCTTTCTTT. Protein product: CASSPRAGTEAFF.

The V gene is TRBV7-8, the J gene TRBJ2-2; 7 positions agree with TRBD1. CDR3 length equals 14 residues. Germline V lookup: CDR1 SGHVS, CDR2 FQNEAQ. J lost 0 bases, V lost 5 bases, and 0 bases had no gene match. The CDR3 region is CASSTGANTGELFF. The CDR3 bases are TGTGCCAGCAGCACAGGGGCGAACACCGGGGAGCTGTTTTTT.

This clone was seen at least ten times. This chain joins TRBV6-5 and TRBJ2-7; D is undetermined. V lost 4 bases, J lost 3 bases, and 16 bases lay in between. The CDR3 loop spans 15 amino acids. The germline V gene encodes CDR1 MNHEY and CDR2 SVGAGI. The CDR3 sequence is CASSSTISPIYEQYF. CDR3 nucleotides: TGTGCCAGCAGTTCCACCATAAGCCCTATCTACGAGCAGTACTTC.

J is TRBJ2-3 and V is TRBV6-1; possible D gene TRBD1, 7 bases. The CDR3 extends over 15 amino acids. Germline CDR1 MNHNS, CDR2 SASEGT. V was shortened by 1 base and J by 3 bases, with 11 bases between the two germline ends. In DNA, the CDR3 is TGTGCCAGCAGTGAAGACAGGGGAGGAACAGATACGCAGTATTTT. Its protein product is CASSEDRGGTDTQYF.

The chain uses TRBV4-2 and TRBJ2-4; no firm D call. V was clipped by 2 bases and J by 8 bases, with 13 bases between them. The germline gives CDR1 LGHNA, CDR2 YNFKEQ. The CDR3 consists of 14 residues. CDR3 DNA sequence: TGTGCCAGCAGCCAACCTAGAGATTTGGACATTCAGTACTTC. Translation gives CASSQPRDLDIQYF.

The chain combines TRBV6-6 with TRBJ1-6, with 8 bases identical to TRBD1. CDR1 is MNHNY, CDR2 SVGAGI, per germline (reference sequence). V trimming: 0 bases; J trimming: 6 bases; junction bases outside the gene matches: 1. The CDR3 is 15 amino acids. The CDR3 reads CASSYSQGVNSPLHF. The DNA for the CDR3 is TGTGCCAGCAGTTACTCACAGGGGGTTAATTCACCCCTCCACTTT.

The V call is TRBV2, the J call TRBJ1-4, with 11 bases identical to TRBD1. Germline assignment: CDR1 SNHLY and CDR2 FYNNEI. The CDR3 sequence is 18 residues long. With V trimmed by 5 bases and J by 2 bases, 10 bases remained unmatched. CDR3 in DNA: TGTGCCAGCAGTACCGGGACAGGGGGATTTTTCACTAATGAAAAACTGTTTTTT. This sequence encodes CASSTGTGGFFTNEKLFF.

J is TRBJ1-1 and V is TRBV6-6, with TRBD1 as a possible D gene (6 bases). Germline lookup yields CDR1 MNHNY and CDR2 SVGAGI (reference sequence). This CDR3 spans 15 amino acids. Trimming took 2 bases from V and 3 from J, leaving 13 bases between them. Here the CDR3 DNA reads TGTGCCAGCAGTTACCAACGGGGGGCTGACACTGAAGCTTTCTTT. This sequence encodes CASSYQRGADTEAFF.

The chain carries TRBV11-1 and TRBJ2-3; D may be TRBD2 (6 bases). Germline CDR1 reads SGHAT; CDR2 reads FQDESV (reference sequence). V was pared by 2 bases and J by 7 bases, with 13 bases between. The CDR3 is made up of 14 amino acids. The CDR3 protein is CASSLIWDSYTQYF. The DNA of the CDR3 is TGTGCCAGCAGCTTAATATGGGACTCTTATACGCAGTATTTT.

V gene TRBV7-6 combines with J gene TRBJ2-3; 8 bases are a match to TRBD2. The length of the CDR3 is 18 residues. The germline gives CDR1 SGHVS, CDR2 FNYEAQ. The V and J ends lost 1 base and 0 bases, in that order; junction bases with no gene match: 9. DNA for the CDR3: TGTGCCAGCAGCTTAGAGGTAGCGGGGCACCAGAGCACAGATACGCAGTATTTT. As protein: CASSLEVAGHQSTDTQYF.

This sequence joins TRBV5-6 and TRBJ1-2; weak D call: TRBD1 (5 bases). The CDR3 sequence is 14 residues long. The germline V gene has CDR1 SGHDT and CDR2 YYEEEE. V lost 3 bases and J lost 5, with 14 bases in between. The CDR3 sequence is CASSSPGSGYGYTF. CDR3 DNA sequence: TGTGCCAGCAGCTCCCCAGGGTCTGGATATGGCTACACCTTC.

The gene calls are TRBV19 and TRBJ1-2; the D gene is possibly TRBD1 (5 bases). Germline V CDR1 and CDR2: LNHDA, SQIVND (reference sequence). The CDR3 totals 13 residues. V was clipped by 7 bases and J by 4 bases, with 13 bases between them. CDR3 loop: CASNTGGPYGYTF. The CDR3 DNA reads TGTGCCAGTAATACCGGGGGTCCCTATGGCTACACCTTC.

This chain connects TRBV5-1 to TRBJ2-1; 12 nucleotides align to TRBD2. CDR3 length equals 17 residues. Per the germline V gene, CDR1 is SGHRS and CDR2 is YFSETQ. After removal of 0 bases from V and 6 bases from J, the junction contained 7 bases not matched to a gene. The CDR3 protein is CASSLAVLAGGGNEQFF. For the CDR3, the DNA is TGCGCCAGCAGCTTGGCGGTACTAGCGGGAGGAGGCAATGAGCAGTTCTTC.

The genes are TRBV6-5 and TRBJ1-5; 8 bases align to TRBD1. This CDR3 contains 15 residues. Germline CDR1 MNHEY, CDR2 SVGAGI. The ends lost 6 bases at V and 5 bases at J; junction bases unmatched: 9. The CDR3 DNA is TGTGCCAGCAGGAAACGGGACAGGCTGGATCAGCCCCAGCATTTT. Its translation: CASRKRDRLDQPQHF.

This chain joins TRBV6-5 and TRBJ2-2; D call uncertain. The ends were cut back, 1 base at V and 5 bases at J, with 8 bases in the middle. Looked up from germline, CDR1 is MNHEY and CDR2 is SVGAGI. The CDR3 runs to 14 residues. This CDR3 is CASSYWLDTGELFF. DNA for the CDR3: TGTGCCAGCAGTTACTGGCTCGATACCGGGGAGCTGTTTTTT.

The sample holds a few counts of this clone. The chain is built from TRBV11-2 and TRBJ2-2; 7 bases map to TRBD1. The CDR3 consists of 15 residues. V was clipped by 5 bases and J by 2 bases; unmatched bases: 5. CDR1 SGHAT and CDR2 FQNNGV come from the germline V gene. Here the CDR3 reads CASSTRTGNTGELFF. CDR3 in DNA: TGTGCCAGCAGCACCCGGACAGGAAACACCGGGGAGCTGTTTTTT.

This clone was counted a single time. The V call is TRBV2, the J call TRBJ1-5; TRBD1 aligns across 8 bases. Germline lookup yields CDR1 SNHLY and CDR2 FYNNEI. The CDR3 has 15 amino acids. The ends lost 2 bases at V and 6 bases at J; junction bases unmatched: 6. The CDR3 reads CASSERSGGIQPQHF. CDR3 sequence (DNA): TGTGCCAGCAGTGAACGTTCAGGGGGCATTCAGCCCCAGCATTTT.